The clone carrying this T cell receptor (beta chain) was detected only a few times. Its target is not known. This sample was included in a study of T cells after yellow fever vaccination. As for the study in general: Low-cell-number fractions were prepared with SMART-Seq v4 Ultra Low Input.

Universal primer sites and UMIs were introduced during 5'RACE template-switching synthesis of TCR cDNA. TCRdb re-analysed the 5' RACE reads in MiXCR, keeping a single row per CDR3 protein. The sample yields some 320,000 distinct CDR3 sequences, about 11% seen once. Study-level findings and limits: Among all clonotypes, a small share was observed in both CD4 and CD8 compartments. At around 95% for CD4 and roughly 87% for CD8, most primary-vaccination clones showed up again after the booster.

Trimming shortened V by 4 bases and J by 2 bases, and 9 bases separated the two germline ends. This CDR3 is 14 amino acids long. Germline V gene sequence: CDR1 ENHRY, CDR2 SYGVKD. This clonotype originated in a man aged 18 to 35 who received the YFV17D yellow fever vaccine. The specimen comprised CD4+ T cells sorted from PBMCs, sampled 45 days after the yellow fever booster vaccination. The gene calls are TRBV10-3 and TRBJ1-3; D unclear. CDR3 DNA sequence: TGTGCCATCAGTGCCCGGAGTCCTGGAAACACCATATATTTT. This translates into CAISARSPGNTIYF.